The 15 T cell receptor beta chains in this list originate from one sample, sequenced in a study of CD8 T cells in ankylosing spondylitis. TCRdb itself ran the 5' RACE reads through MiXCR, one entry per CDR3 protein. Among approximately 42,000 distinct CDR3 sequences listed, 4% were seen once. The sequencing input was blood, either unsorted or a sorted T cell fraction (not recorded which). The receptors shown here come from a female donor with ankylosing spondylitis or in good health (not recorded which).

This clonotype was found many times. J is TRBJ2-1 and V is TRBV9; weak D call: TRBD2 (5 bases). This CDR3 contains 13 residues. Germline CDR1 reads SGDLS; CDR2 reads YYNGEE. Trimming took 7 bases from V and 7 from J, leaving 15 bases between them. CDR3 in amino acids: CASGRRGMNEQFF. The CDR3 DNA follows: TGTGCCAGCGGACGACGGGGTATGAATGAGCAGTTCTTC.

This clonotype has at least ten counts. CDR3 DNA: TGTGCCAGCAGCGTAGCTGGACAGGGAAGCACTGAAGCTTTCTTT. This codes for CASSVAGQGSTEAFF. The chain couples TRBV9 to TRBJ1-1, with 8 bases aligning to TRBD1. CDR1 is SGDLS, CDR2 YYNGEE, per germline. V dropped 0 bases and J dropped 4; count of bases not matched to a gene: 5. This CDR3 spans 15 amino acids.

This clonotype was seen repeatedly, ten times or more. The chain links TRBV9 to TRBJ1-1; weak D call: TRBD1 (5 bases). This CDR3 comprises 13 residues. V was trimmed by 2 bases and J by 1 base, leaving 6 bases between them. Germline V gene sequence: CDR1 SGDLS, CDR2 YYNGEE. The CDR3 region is CASSVGENTEAFF. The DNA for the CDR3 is TGTGCCAGCAGCGTGGGGGAGAACACTGAAGCTTTCTTT. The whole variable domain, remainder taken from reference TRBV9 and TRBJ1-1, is DSGVTQTPKHLITATGQRVTLRCSPRSGDLSVYWYQQSLDQGLQFLIQYYNGEERAKGNILERFSAQQFPDLHSELNLSSLELGDSALYFCASSVGENTEAFFGQGTRLTVV.

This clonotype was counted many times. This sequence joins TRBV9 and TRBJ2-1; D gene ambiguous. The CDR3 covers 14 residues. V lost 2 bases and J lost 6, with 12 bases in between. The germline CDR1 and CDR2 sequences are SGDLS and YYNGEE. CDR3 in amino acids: CASSVQAGANEQFF. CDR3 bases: TGTGCCAGCAGCGTTCAAGCCGGAGCCAATGAGCAGTTCTTC. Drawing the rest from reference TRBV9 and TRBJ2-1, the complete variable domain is DSGVTQTPKHLITATGQRVTLRCSPRSGDLSVYWYQQSLDQGLQFLIQYYNGEERAKGNILERFSAQQFPDLHSELNLSSLELGDSALYFCASSVQAGANEQFFGPGTRLTVL.

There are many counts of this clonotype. The CDR3 sequence is CASSLFGWYF. CDR3 DNA sequence: TGCGCCAGCAGCTTGTTCGGGTGGTACTTC. The rearrangement links TRBV5-1 to TRBJ2-4, with no clear D. V gave up 1 base and J gave up 15 bases, with 8 bases separating them. Germline V gene lookup returns CDR1 SGHRS and CDR2 YFSETQ. The CDR3 is 10 amino acids. The whole variable domain, remainder taken from reference TRBV5-1 and TRBJ2-4, is KAGVTQTPRYLIKTRGQQVTLSCSPISGHRSVSWYQQTPGQGLQFLFEYFSETQRNKGNFPGRFSGRQFSNSRSEMNVSTLELGDSALYLCASSLFGWYFGAGTRLSVL.

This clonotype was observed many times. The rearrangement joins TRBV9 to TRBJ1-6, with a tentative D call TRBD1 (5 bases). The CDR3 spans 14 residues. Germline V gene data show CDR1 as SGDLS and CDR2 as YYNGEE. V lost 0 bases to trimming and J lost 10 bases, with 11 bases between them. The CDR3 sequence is CASSVEDGGSPLHF. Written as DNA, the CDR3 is TGTGCCAGCAGCGTAGAAGATGGGGGATCACCCCTCCACTTT.

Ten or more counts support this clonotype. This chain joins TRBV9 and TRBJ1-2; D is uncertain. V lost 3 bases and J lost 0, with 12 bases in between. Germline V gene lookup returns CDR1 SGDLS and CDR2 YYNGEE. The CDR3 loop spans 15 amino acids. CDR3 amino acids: CASSANDDSNYGYTF. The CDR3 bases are TGTGCCAGCAGCGCCAATGACGATTCTAACTATGGCTACACCTTC.

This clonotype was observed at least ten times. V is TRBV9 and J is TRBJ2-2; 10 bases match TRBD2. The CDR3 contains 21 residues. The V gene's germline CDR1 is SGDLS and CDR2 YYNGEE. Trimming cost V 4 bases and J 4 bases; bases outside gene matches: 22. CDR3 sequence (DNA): TGTGCCAGCAGCCCCTCCCAACTAGCGGGGATCCTTTCTGGGGGCACCGGGGAGCTGTTTTTT. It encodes CASSPSQLAGILSGGTGELFF.

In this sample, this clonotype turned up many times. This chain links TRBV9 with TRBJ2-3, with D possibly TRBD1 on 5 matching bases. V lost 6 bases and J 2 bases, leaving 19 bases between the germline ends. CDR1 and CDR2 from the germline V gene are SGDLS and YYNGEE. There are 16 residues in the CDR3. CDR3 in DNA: TGTGCCAGCACCAGGGAAGCTCTAAACCCCACAGATACGCAGTATTTT. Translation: CASTREALNPTDTQYF.

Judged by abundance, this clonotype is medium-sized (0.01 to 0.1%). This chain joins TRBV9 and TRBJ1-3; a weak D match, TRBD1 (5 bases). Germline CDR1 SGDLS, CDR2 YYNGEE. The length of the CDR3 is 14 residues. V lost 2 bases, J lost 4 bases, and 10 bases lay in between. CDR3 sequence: CASSVGTPGNTIYF. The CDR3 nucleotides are TGTGCCAGCAGCGTGGGGACGCCGGGAAACACCATATATTTT. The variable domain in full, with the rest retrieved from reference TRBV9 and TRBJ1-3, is DSGVTQTPKHLITATGQRVTLRCSPRSGDLSVYWYQQSLDQGLQFLIQYYNGEERAKGNILERFSAQQFPDLHSELNLSSLELGDSALYFCASSVGTPGNTIYFGEGSWLTVV.

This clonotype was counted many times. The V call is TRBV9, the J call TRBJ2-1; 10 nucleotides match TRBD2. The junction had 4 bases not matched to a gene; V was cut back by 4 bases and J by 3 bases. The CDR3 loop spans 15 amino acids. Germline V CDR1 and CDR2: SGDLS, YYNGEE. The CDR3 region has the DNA TGTGCCAGCAGCAGCGGGGGGGCGTTCTACAATGAGCAGTTCTTC. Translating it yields CASSSGGAFYNEQFF.

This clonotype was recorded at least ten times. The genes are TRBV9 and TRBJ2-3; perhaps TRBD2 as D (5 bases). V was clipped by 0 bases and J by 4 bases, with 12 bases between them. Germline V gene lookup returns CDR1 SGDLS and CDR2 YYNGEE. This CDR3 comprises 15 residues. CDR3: CASSVEDWPPDTQYF. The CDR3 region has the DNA TGTGCCAGCAGCGTAGAGGACTGGCCCCCAGATACGCAGTATTTT.

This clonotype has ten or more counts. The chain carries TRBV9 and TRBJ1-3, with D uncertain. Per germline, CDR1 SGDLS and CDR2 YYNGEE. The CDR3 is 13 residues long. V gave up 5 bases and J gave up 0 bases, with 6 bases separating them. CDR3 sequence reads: CASSYGSGNTIYF. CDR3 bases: TGTGCCAGCAGTTATGGCTCTGGAAACACCATATATTTT.

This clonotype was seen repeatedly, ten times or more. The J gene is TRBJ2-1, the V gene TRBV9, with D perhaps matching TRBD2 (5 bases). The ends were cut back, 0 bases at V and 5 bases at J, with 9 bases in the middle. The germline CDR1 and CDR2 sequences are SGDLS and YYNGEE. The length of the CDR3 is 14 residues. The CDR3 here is CASSVDVANNEQFF. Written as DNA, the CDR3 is TGTGCCAGCAGCGTAGATGTAGCGAACAATGAGCAGTTCTTC.

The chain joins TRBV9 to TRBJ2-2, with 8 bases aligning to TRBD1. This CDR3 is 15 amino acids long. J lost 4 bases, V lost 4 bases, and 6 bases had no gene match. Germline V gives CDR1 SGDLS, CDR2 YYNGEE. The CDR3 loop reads CASSTRQGITGELFF. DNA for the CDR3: TGTGCCAGCAGCACCCGACAGGGGATCACCGGGGAGCTGTTTTTT.